The source of this TCR beta chain is a study of cytomegalovirus exposure and HLA in healthy donors. Study observations and caveats: Among TCR beta chains, those listed as cytomegalovirus-associated numbered about 150. A later look showed TCR association rates differing by HLA locus, highest for DRB1 and lowest for HLA-C.

As regards this clone: Its antigen is unknown.

V gave up 6 bases and J gave up 10 bases; unmatched junction bases: 15. Germline assignment: CDR1 MDHEN and CDR2 SYDVKM. There are 15 residues in the CDR3. Amplification used 60 Vbeta primers and 13 Jbeta primers. Generated by immunoSEQ multiplex PCR, the TCRdb table keeps only in-frame clones and is missing some. The profile shows under 200,000 clones, about two thirds of them singletons. The receptor's source is a woman in her late teens or twenties in good health and CMV-seropositive. The sequencing input was PBMCs. The rearrangement links TRBV28 to TRBJ2-4; TRBD2 matches at 7 bases. CDR3 in amino acids: CASSSSGGSVGIQYF. In DNA form, the CDR3 reads TGTGCCAGCAGCTCAAGCGGCGGGAGTGTAGGGATTCAGTACTTC.